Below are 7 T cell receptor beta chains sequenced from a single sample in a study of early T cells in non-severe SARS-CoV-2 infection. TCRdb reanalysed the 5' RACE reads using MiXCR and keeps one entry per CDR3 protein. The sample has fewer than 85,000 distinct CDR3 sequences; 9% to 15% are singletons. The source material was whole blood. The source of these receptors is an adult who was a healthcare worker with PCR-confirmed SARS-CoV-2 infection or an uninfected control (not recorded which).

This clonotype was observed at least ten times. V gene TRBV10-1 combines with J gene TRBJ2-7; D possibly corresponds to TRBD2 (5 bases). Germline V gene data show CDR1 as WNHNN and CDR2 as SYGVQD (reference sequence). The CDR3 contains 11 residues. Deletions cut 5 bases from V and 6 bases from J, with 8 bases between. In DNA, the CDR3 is TGCGCCAGCAGTAACGGGATCGAGCAGTACTTC. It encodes CASSNGIEQYF.

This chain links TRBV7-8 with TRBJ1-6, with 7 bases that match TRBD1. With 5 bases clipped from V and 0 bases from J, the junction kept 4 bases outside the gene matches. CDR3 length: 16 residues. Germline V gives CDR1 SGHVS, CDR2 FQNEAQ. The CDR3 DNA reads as TGTGCCAGCAGCCCGGACAGGAGCTCCTATAATTCACCCCTCCACTTT. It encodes CASSPDRSSYNSPLHF.

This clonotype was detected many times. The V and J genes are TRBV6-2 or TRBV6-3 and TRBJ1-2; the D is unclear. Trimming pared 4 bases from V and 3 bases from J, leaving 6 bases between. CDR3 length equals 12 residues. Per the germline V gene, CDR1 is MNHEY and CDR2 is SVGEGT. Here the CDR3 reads CASSWQYYGYTF. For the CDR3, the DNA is TGTGCCAGCAGTTGGCAGTACTATGGCTACACCTTC.

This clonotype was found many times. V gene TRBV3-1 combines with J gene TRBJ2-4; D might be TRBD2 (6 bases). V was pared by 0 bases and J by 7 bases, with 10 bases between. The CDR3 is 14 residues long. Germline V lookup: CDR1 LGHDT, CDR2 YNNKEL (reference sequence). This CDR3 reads CASSQDPGRNIQYF. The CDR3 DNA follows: TGTGCCAGCAGCCAAGATCCAGGGAGGAACATTCAGTACTTC.

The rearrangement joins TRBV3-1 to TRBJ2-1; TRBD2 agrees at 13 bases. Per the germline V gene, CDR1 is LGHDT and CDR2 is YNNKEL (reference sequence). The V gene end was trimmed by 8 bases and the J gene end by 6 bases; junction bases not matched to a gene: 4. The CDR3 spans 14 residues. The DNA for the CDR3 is TGTGCCAGCCGGCGACTAGCGGGGGGCAATGAGCAGTTCTTC. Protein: CASRRLAGGNEQFF.

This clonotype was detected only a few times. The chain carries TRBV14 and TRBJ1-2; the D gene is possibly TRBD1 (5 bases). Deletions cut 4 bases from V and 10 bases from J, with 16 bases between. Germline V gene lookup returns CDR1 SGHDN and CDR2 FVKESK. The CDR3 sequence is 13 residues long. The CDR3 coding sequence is TGTGCCAGCAGCCTTTCAACCGGGACGGTCTACACCTTC. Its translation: CASSLSTGTVYTF.

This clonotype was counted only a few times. The CDR3 region is CASSRHTGAAEGYTF. The CDR3 DNA reads TGTGCCAGCAGCAGACACACGGGGGCCGCAGAAGGCTACACCTTC. This rearrangement joins TRBV3-1 to TRBJ1-2, with D perhaps TRBD1 (6 bases). The V gene's germline CDR1 is LGHDT and CDR2 YNNKEL (reference sequence). The length of the CDR3 is 15 residues. V lost 5 bases and J 8 bases, leaving 21 bases between the germline ends.